One T cell receptor beta chain is described in this entry. Using immunoSEQ multiplex PCR, the repertoire was profiled, and TCRdb retains in-frame clones only, with some absent. The top ten clones hold approximately 0.7% of a sample with 500,000 or so clones, roughly nine tenths of them seen once. This entry comes from a study of blood T cell repertoires in COVID-19. Study members were between about 18 and 100 years old and lived in some 26 US regions. Among Cohort 3 donors, those recovered had two negative PCRs, clearance, or symptom resolution. The receptor comes from a woman aged 18-29 years who had recovered from COVID-19. Sequencing was carried out using PBMCs or T cells enriched from blood (not recorded which).

CDR3 amino acids: CASSPPRGQGYYEQYF. The CDR3 DNA follows: TGTGCCAGCTCACCACCGAGGGGACAGGGGTACTACGAGCAGTACTTC. The rearrangement uses TRBV18 and TRBJ2-7; 10 bases agree with TRBD1. V shed 0 bases and J 3 bases; nucleotides not matched to a gene: 5. The CDR3 totals 16 residues. Germline CDR1 is KGHSH and CDR2 is LQKENI.